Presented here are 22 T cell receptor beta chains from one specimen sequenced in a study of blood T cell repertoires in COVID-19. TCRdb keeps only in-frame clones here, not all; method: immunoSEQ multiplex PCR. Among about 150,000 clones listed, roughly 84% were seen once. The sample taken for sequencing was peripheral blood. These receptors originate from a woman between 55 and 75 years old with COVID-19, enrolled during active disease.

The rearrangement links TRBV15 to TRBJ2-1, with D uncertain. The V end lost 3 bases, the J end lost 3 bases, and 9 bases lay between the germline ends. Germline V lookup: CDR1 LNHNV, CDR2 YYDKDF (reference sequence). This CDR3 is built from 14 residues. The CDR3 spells CATSRADRYNEQFF. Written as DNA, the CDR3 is TGTGCCACCAGCAGGGCGGATCGCTACAATGAGCAGTTCTTC.

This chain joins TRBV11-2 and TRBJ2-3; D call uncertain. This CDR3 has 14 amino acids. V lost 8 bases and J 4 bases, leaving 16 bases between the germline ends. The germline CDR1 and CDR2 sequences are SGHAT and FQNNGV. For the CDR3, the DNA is TGTGCCAGCCAGCTACGGAGATCGGCAGATACGCAGTATTTT. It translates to CASQLRRSADTQYF.

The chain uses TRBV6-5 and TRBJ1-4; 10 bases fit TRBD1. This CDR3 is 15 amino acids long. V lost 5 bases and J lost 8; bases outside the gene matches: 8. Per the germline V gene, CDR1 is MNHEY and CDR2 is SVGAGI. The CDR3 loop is CASSTPGQGREKLFF. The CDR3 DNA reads TGTGCCAGCAGTACACCGGGACAGGGGCGCGAAAAACTGTTTTTT.

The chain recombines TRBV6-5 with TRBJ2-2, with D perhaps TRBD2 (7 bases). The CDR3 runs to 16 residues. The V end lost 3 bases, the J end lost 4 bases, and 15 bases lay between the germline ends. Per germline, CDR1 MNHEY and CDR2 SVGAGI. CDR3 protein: CASSYYGLGGTGELFF. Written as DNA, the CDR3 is TGTGCCAGCAGTTATTACGGACTAGGGGGCACCGGGGAGCTGTTTTTT.

The CDR3 is CASSGSTSGGETQYF. Here the CDR3 DNA reads TGCGCCAGCAGCGGCTCCACTAGCGGGGGAGAGACCCAGTACTTC. The chain links TRBV5-1 to TRBJ2-5, with 11 bases lining up with TRBD2. This CDR3 comprises 15 residues. Trimming cost V 4 bases and J 4 bases; bases outside gene matches: 6. Germline values: CDR1 SGHRS, CDR2 YFSETQ. Looking up the rest from reference TRBV5-1 and TRBJ2-5 gives the full variable domain: KAGVTQTPRYLIKTRGQQVTLSCSPISGHRSVSWYQQTPGQGLQFLFEYFSETQRNKGNFPGRFSGRQFSNSRSEMNVSTLELGDSALYLCASSGSTSGGETQYFGPGTRLLVL.

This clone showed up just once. The CDR3 region has the DNA TGTGCCATCAGTAAGACCTTGGGGGGCACTGAAGCTTTCTTT. This codes for CAISKTLGGTEAFF. This chain connects TRBV10-3 to TRBJ1-1; D possibly corresponds to TRBD1 (5 bases). The CDR3 consists of 14 residues. Germline V gene lookup returns CDR1 ENHRY and CDR2 SYGVKD. V was pared by 5 bases and J by 4 bases, with 14 bases between.

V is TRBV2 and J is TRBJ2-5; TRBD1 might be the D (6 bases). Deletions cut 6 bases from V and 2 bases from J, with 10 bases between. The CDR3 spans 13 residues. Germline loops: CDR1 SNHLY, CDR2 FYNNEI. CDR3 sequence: CASRTGTQETQYF. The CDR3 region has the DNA TGTGCCAGCAGAACCGGGACACAAGAGACCCAGTACTTC.

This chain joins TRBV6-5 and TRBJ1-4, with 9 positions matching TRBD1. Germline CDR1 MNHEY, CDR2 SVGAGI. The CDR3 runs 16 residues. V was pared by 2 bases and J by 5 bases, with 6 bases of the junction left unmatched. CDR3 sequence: CASSYGGQGHNEKLFF. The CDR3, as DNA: TGTGCCAGCAGTTACGGGGGACAGGGACACAATGAAAAACTGTTTTTT.

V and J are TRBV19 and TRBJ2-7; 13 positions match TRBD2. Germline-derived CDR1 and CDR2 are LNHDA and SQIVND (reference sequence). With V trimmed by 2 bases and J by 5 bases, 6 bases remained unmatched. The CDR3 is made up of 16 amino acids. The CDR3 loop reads CASSIQGLAGSNEQYF. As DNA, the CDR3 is TGTGCCAGTAGTATACAGGGACTAGCGGGATCCAACGAGCAGTACTTC.

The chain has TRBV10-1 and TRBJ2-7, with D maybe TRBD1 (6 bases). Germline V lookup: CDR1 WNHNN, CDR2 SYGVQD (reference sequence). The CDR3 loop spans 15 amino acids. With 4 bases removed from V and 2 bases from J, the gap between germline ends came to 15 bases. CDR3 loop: CASSVWQGRAYEQYV. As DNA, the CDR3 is TGCGCCAGCAGTGTATGGCAGGGGCGAGCCTACGAGCAGTACGTC.

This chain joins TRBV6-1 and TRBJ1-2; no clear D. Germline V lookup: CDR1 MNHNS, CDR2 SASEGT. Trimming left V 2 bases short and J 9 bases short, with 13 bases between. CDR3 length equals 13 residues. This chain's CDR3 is CASSENREARYTF. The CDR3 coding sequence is TGTGCCAGCAGTGAAAATAGGGAGGCTCGCTACACCTTC.

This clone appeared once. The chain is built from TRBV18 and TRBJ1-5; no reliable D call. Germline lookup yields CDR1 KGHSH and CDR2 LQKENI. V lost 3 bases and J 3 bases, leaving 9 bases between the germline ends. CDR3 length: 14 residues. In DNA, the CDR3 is TGTGCCAGCTCACCGGCCAGAAACAATCAGCCCCAGCATTTT. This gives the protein CASSPARNNQPQHF.

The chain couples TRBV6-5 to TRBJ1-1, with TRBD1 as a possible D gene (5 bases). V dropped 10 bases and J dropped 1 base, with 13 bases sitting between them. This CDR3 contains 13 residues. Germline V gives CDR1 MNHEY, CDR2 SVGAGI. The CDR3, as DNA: TGTGCCACCAAAAGGACAAAGAACACTGAAGCTTTCTTT. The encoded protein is CATKRTKNTEAFF.

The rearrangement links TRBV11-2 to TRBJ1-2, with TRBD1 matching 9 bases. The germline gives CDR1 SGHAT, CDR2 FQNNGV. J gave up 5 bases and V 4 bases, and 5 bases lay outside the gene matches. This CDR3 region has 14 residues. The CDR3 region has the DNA TGTGCCAGCAGCTCCGGGACAGGGATGTATGGCTACACCTTC. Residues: CASSSGTGMYGYTF. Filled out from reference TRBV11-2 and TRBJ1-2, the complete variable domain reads EAGVAQSPRYKIIEKRQSVAFWCNPISGHATLYWYQQILGQGPKLLIQFQNNGVVDDSQLPKDRFSAERLKGVDSTLKIQPAKLEDSAVYLCASSSGTGMYGYTFGSGTRLTVV.

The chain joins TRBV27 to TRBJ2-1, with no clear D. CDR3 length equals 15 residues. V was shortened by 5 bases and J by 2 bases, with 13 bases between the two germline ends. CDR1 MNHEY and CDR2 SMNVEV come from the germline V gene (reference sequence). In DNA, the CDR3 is TGTGCCAGCAGTCAAACGGTAGTCCCCTACAATGAGCAGTTCTTC. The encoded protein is CASSQTVVPYNEQFF.

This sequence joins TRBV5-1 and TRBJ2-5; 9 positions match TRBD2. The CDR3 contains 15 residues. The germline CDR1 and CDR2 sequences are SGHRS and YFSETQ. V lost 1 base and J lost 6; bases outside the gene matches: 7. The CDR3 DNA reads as TGCGCCAGCAGCTTGAATAGCGGGGGTGAGAAGACCCAGTACTTC. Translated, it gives CASSLNSGGEKTQYF. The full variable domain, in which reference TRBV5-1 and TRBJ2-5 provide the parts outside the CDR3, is KAGVTQTPRYLIKTRGQQVTLSCSPISGHRSVSWYQQTPGQGLQFLFEYFSETQRNKGNFPGRFSGRQFSNSRSEMNVSTLELGDSALYLCASSLNSGGEKTQYFGPGTRLLVL.

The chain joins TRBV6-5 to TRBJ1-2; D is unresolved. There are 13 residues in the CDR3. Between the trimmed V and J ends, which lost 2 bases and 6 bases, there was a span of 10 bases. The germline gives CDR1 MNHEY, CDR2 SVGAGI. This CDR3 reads CASSYAGVDGYTF. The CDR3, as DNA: TGTGCCAGCAGTTACGCCGGGGTTGATGGCTACACCTTC.

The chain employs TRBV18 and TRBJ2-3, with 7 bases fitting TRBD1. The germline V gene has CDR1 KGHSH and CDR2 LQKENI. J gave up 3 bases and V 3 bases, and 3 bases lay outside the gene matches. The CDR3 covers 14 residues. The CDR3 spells CASSPSQGTDTQYF. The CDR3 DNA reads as TGTGCCAGCTCACCCTCACAGGGGACAGATACGCAGTATTTT. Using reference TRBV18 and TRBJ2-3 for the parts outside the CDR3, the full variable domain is NAGVMQNPRHLVRRRGQEARLRCSPMKGHSHVYWYRQLPEEGLKFMVYLQKENIIDESGMPKERFSAEFPKEGPSILRIQQVVRGDSAAYFCASSPSQGTDTQYFGPGTRLTVL.

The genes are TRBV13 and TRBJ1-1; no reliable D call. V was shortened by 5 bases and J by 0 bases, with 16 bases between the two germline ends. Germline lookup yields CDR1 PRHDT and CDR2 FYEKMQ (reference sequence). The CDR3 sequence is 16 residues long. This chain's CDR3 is CASSRRGSGMNTEAFF. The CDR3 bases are TGTGCCAGCAGCCGTAGAGGGTCGGGGATGAACACTGAAGCTTTCTTT. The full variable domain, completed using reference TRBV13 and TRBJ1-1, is AAGVIQSPRHLIKEKRETATLKCYPIPRHDTVYWYQQGPGQDPQFLISFYEKMQSDKGSIPDRFSAQQFSDYHSELNMSSLELGDSALYFCASSRRGSGMNTEAFFGQGTRLTVV.

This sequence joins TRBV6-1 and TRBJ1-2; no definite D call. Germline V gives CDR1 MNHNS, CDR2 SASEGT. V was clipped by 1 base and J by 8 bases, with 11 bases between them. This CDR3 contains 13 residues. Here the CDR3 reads CASSEVSLQGYTF. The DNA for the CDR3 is TGTGCCAGCAGTGAAGTTAGCCTCCAGGGCTACACCTTC.

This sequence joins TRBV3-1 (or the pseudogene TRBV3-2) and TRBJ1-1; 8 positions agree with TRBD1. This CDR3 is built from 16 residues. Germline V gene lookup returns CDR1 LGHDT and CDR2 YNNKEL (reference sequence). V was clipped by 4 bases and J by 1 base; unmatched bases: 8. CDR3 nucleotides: TGTGCCAGCAGCCCCGCCGAAGGGACAGGGAACACTGAAGCTTTCTTT. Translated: CASSPAEGTGNTEAFF.

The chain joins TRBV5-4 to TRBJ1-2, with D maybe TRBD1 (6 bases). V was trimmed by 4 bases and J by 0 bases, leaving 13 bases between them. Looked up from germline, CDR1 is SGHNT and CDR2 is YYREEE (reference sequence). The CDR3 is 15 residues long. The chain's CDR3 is CASSLGGGANYGYTF. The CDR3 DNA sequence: TGTGCCAGCAGCCTAGGTGGGGGCGCTAACTATGGCTACACCTTC.